Each of the 24 T cell receptor beta chains below was sequenced from the same sample in a study of shared clonotypes between healthy human individuals. Sequenced by immunoSEQ multiplex PCR; TCRdb stores in-frame clones only, minus some. The table has about 690,000 clones, 80% to 95% seen once; the top ten hold more than 30%. Sequencing used memory CD8+ T cells from PBMCs. Stated subset: CD45RO+ cells pooled with CCR7-negative TemRA cells. The source is a man aged 18 to 30 in good health. Some clones in this sample may be carry-over from other donors' samples.

The chain is built from TRBV27 and TRBJ2-1, with 10 nucleotides matching TRBD1. Germline CDR1 reads MNHEY; CDR2 reads SMNVEV (reference sequence). The CDR3 runs to 15 residues. After removal of 6 bases from V and 2 bases from J, the junction contained 4 bases not matched to a gene. This CDR3 is CASSTTGGAYNEQFF. For the CDR3, the DNA is TGTGCCAGCAGCACGACAGGGGGCGCCTACAATGAGCAGTTCTTC.

The V gene is TRBV4-1, the J gene TRBJ2-6; 11 bases line up with TRBD1. This CDR3 contains 18 residues. Germline CDR1 is MGHRA and CDR2 is YSYEKL. V lost 4 bases, J lost 1 base, and 6 bases stayed unmatched. CDR3 DNA: TGCGCCAGCAGCCCCTGGGGACAGGGGGAGTCTGGGGCCAACGTCCTGACTTTC. It codes for CASSPWGQGESGANVLTF.

V gene TRBV7-8 combines with J gene TRBJ1-3, with 7 bases identical to TRBD1. The CDR3 runs to 15 residues. Per germline, CDR1 SGHVS and CDR2 FQNEAQ. V gave up 4 bases and J gave up 2 bases; unmatched junction bases: 5. The CDR3 loop reads CASSSDRVTGNTIYF. CDR3 nucleotide sequence: TGTGCCAGCAGCTCAGACAGGGTGACTGGAAACACCATATATTTT.

This clone was observed once. The rearrangement joins TRBV10-2 to TRBJ2-3; 8 positions agree with TRBD1. Germline lookup yields CDR1 WSHSY and CDR2 SAAADI. V dropped 4 bases and J dropped 3; count of bases not matched to a gene: 3. CDR3 size: 14 residues. The CDR3 reads CASSVNRGTDTQYF. The CDR3 coding sequence is TGCGCCAGCAGTGTCAACAGGGGGACAGATACGCAGTATTTT.

Turning to this clone: Sequence at one end of the junction differs from germline and may be a read error. The chain links TRBV4-1 to TRBJ2-7; 11 bases fit TRBD1. In germline, CDR1 is MGHRA, CDR2 YSYEKL. The CDR3 length is 18 residues. The CDR3, as DNA: TGCGCCAGCAGGCAAGAAGAGGACAGGGGGCTCCTCTCCTACGAGCAGTACTTC. Protein product: CASRQEEDRGLLSYEQYF.

V is TRBV13 and J is TRBJ2-5; TRBD2 agrees at 7 bases. CDR1 PRHDT and CDR2 FYEKMQ come from the germline V gene (reference sequence). The trim removed 5 bases at V and 2 bases at J, leaving 8 bases unmatched. The CDR3 sequence is 15 residues long. Here the CDR3 DNA reads TGTGCCAGCAGCGCCTCTTGGACTAGTCAAGAGACCCAGTACTTC. Residues: CASSASWTSQETQYF.

The rearrangement uses TRBV2 and TRBJ2-3; a weak D match, TRBD2 (5 bases). The CDR3 covers 16 residues. V was trimmed by 2 bases and J by 0 bases, leaving 12 bases between them. Germline lookup yields CDR1 SNHLY and CDR2 FYNNEI. CDR3 DNA: TGTGCCAGCAGTGAATATCAAGCGGCTAGCACAGATACGCAGTATTTT. This translates into CASSEYQAASTDTQYF.

This chain joins TRBV9 and TRBJ1-2, with D unresolved. CDR1 is SGDLS and CDR2 is YYNGEE in the germline V gene. The CDR3 consists of 14 residues. Trimming left V 0 bases short and J 8 bases short, with 14 bases between. Here the CDR3 reads CASSVALTPVGYTF. The CDR3, as DNA: TGTGCCAGCAGCGTAGCTCTTACCCCGGTCGGCTACACCTTC.

The chain has TRBV19 and TRBJ2-2; no clear D. Per the germline V gene, CDR1 is LNHDA and CDR2 is SQIVND (reference sequence). The CDR3 is 16 amino acids. Trimming took 1 base from V and 4 from J, leaving 13 bases between them. CDR3 in DNA: TGTGCCAGTAGTATAGTCCGCCACCCGGGCACCGGGGAGCTGTTTTTT. Protein: CASSIVRHPGTGELFF.

The chain links TRBV19 to TRBJ2-3; unclear D gene. The CDR3 is 14 residues long. The germline V gene encodes CDR1 LNHDA and CDR2 SQIVND (reference sequence). The V end was cut by 2 bases, the J end by 0 bases, with 6 bases between. In nucleotides, the CDR3 is TGTGCCAGTAGTATAAGCAGGAGCACAGATACGCAGTATTTT. Translated, it gives CASSISRSTDTQYF. Drawing the rest from reference TRBV19 and TRBJ2-3, the complete variable domain is DGGITQSPKYLFRKEGQNVTLSCEQNLNHDAMYWYRQDPGQGLRLIYYSQIVNDFQKGDIAEGYSVSREKKESFPLTVTSAQKNPTAFYLCASSISRSTDTQYFGPGTRLTVL.

This clone appeared a single time. The V and J genes are TRBV5-1 and TRBJ2-1; tentative D call: TRBD2 (6 bases). V dropped 5 bases and J dropped 4 bases, with 19 bases sitting between them. Germline loops: CDR1 SGHRS, CDR2 YFSETQ. The CDR3 extends over 16 amino acids. CDR3 coding DNA: TGCGCCAGCAGGCCACCGGGGCCTAGCGAGTACAATGAGCAGTTCTTC. Its translation: CASRPPGPSEYNEQFF.

V and J are TRBV27 and TRBJ1-1; D perhaps matches TRBD1 (5 bases). Germline-derived CDR1 and CDR2 are MNHEY and SMNVEV (reference sequence). The V end lost 2 bases, the J end lost 6 bases, and 19 bases lay between the germline ends. The CDR3 is 16 residues long. DNA for the CDR3: TGTGCCAGCAGTTTAAATGTCGGCAGGGTACTCGCTGAAGCTTTCTTT. This translates into CASSLNVGRVLAEAFF.

This sequence joins TRBV19 and TRBJ1-1; D is ambiguous. The germline CDR1 and CDR2 sequences are LNHDA and SQIVND (reference sequence). V dropped 3 bases and J dropped 7 bases, with 15 bases sitting between them. The length of the CDR3 is 14 residues. In nucleotides, the CDR3 is TGTGCCAGTAGTATGGTCCCCTCGCTGGATGAAGCTTTCTTT. Protein: CASSMVPSLDEAFF.

The CDR3: CSVAPPDREGNTIYF. CDR3 coding DNA: TGCAGCGTTGCTCCACCGGACAGGGAAGGAAACACCATATATTTT. This sequence joins TRBV29-1 and TRBJ1-3, with 8 nucleotides matching TRBD1. This CDR3 is built from 15 residues. CDR1 is SQVTM, CDR2 ANQGSEA, per germline. The V and J ends lost 4 bases and 4 bases, in that order; junction bases with no gene match: 9. The full variable domain, with the rest looked up from reference TRBV29-1 and TRBJ1-3, is SAVISQKPSRDICQRGTSLTIQCQVDSQVTMMFWYRQQPGQSLTLIATANQGSEATYESGFVIDKFPISRPNLTFSTLTVSNMSPEDSSIYLCSVAPPDREGNTIYFGEGSWLTVV.

The genes are TRBV10-1 and TRBJ2-5, with D unclear. This CDR3 is 14 amino acids long. Germline V gene data show CDR1 as WNHNN and CDR2 as SYGVQD (reference sequence). V was trimmed by 3 bases and J by 7 bases, leaving 15 bases between them. CDR3 DNA: TGCGCCAGCAGTGACGGATCTGGGTATGCGACCCAGTACTTC. Translation gives CASSDGSGYATQYF.

This rearrangement joins TRBV29-1 to TRBJ1-1; D is perhaps TRBD1 (5 bases). This CDR3 comprises 14 residues. V was pared by 3 bases and J by 0 bases, with 11 bases between. Germline V lookup: CDR1 SQVTM, CDR2 ANQGSEA. Here the CDR3 reads CSVDDQGMNTEAFF. The CDR3 coding sequence is TGCAGCGTTGATGACCAGGGCATGAACACTGAAGCTTTCTTT. Full variable domain (rest looked up from reference TRBV29-1 and TRBJ1-1): SAVISQKPSRDICQRGTSLTIQCQVDSQVTMMFWYRQQPGQSLTLIATANQGSEATYESGFVIDKFPISRPNLTFSTLTVSNMSPEDSSIYLCSVDDQGMNTEAFFGQGTRLTVV.

This chain links TRBV9 with TRBJ2-5; 8 bases agree with TRBD2. Unmatched junction bases numbered 9, after V lost 4 bases and J lost 7 bases. Germline V gene sequence: CDR1 SGDLS, CDR2 YYNGEE. CDR3 length: 14 residues. The CDR3 protein is CASSTGTRERTQYF. The CDR3 nucleotides are TGTGCCAGCAGCACCGGGACTAGAGAGAGGACCCAGTACTTC.

The gene calls are TRBV13 and TRBJ2-7, with D perhaps TRBD2 (6 bases). Trimming removed 3 bases at V and 2 bases at J, with 11 bases between. CDR1 PRHDT and CDR2 FYEKMQ come from the germline V gene (reference sequence). The CDR3 is 14 residues long. The CDR3 coding sequence is TGTGCCAGCAGCTTGCCGGGAGCTACCTACGAGCAGTACTTC. The encoded protein is CASSLPGATYEQYF.

The chain links TRBV10-3 to TRBJ2-7; 15 nucleotides match TRBD2. The trim removed 2 bases at V and 3 bases at J, leaving 8 bases unmatched. The CDR3 extends over 18 amino acids. From germline, CDR1 is ENHRY and CDR2 SYGVKD. The CDR3 coding sequence is TGTGCCATCAGTGAGGGACTAGCGGGAGGGCCTAAATTCTACGAGCAGTACTTC. Its protein is CAISEGLAGGPKFYEQYF.

The rearrangement links TRBV28 to TRBJ2-7, with D maybe TRBD2 (5 bases). The CDR3 sequence is 15 residues long. CDR1 MDHEN and CDR2 SYDVKM come from the germline V gene. Trimming took 5 bases from V and 0 from J, leaving 14 bases between them. CDR3 coding DNA: TGTGCCAGCAGTGCCACCTGGACTCACTCCTACGAGCAGTACTTC. The encoded protein is CASSATWTHSYEQYF.

The chain uses TRBV9 and TRBJ2-3; maybe TRBD2 (6 bases). CDR1 SGDLS and CDR2 YYNGEE come from the germline V gene. The CDR3 loop spans 15 amino acids. Trimming shortened V by 3 bases and J by 2 bases, and 13 bases separated the two germline ends. The CDR3 protein is CASSGIGRSTDTQYF. DNA of the CDR3: TGTGCCAGCAGCGGAATCGGGAGATCCACAGATACGCAGTATTTT.

The chain has TRBV7-3 and TRBJ1-2, with 7 bases fitting TRBD1. This CDR3 is built from 13 residues. V shed 5 bases, J shed 6 bases, and the junction held 6 bases outside the gene matches. Germline CDR1 is SGHTA and CDR2 is FQGTGA. This chain's CDR3 is CASSPDREDGYTF. In DNA form, the CDR3 reads TGTGCCAGCAGCCCCGACAGGGAGGATGGCTACACCTTC.

A few counts support this clone. V usage is TRBV28 and J usage is TRBJ1-5; no clear D gene. V was shortened by 6 bases and J by 6 bases, with 15 bases between the two germline ends. CDR1 is MDHEN, CDR2 SYDVKM, per germline. This CDR3 has 14 residues. CDR3 protein: CASSKVGKSQPQHF. The CDR3 nucleotides are TGTGCCAGCAGCAAAGTAGGGAAAAGTCAGCCCCAGCATTTT. Combining the CDR3 with reference TRBV28 and TRBJ1-5 gives the whole variable domain DVKVTQSSRYLVKRTGEKVFLECVQDMDHENMFWYRQDPGLGLRLIYFSYDVKMKEKGDIPEGYSVSREKKERFSLILESASTNQTSMYLCASSKVGKSQPQHFGDGTRLSIL.

In nucleotides, the CDR3 is TGTGCCAGTAGTAATATGCCTAGCGGGAGTCGATACGAGCAGTACTTC. This gives the protein CASSNMPSGSRYEQYF. This chain joins TRBV19 and TRBJ2-7, with TRBD2 identical over 10 bases. The CDR3 length is 16 residues. CDR1 and CDR2 (germline): LNHDA, SQIVND (reference sequence). Losses at the gene ends were 4 bases for V and 4 bases for J; bases not matched to a gene: 10.